This T cell receptor (beta chain) was observed in a study of T cell changes during pregnancy in multiple sclerosis. Losses at the gene ends were 3 bases for V and 4 bases for J; bases not matched to a gene: 7. Germline V gene sequence: CDR1 KGHSH, CDR2 LQKENI. This CDR3 region has 15 residues. The assay was immunoSEQ multiplex PCR, and TCRdb's table has in-frame clones only and misses some. The data contain 55,000 to 80,000 clones, approximately 93% of them singletons. The clonotype was recovered from a female donor with multiple sclerosis, enrolled in a pregnancy study. The specimen comprised CD8+ T cells from peripheral blood mononuclear cells, sampled in the second trimester of pregnancy. V and J are TRBV18 and TRBJ1-1; TRBD1 agrees at 8 bases. The DNA for the CDR3 is TGTGCCAGCTCACCCTGGACAGGGAGACCCACTGAAGCTTTCTTT. This sequence encodes CASSPWTGRPTEAFF.